This T cell receptor beta chain came from a study of early T cells in non-severe SARS-CoV-2 infection. CDR1 SGHRS and CDR2 YFSETQ come from the germline V gene. The CDR3 covers 15 residues. V was trimmed by 4 bases and J by 7 bases, leaving 20 bases between them. This clonotype has just a few counts. TCRdb recomputed calls from the 5' RACE reads with MiXCR, one row per CDR3 protein. The sample holds approximately 71,000 distinct CDR3 sequences, 9.5% to 15% seen once. This chain joins TRBV5-1 and TRBJ1-1; the D is unclear. The sample consisted of whole blood. The sequence was collected from an adult who was a healthcare worker with PCR-confirmed SARS-CoV-2 infection or an uninfected control (not recorded which). The CDR3, as DNA: TGCGCCAGCAGCCTCCGGACGGACGTCAAGGGTGAAGCTTTCTTT. Residues: CASSLRTDVKGEAFF. The full variable domain, in which reference TRBV5-1 and TRBJ1-1 provide the parts outside the CDR3, is KAGVTQTPRYLIKTRGQQVTLSCSPISGHRSVSWYQQTPGQGLQFLFEYFSETQRNKGNFPGRFSGRQFSNSRSEMNVSTLELGDSALYLCASSLRTDVKGEAFFGQGTRLTVV.